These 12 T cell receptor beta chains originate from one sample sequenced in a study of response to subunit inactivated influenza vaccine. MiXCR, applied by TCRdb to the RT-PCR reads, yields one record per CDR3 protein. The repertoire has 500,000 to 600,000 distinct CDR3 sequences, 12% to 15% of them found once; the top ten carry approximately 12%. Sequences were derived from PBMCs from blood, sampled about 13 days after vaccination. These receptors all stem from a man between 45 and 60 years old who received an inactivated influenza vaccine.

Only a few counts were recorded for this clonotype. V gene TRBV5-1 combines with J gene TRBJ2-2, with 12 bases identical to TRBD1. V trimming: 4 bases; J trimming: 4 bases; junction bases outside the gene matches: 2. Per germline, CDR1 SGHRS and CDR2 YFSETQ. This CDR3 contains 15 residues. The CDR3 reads CASSGTGGVTGELFF. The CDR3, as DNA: TGCGCCAGCAGCGGGACAGGGGGCGTCACCGGGGAGCTGTTTTTT.

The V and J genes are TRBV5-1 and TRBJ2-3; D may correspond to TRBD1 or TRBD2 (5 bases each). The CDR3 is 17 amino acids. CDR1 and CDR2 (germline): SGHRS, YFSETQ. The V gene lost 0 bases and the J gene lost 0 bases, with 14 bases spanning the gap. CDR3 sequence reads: CASSLEFRGPSTDTQYF. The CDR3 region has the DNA TGCGCCAGCAGCTTGGAATTTCGGGGCCCTAGCACAGATACGCAGTATTTT.

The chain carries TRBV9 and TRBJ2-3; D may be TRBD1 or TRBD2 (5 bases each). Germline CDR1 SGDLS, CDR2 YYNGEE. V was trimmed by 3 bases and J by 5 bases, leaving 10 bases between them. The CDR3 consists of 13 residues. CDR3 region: CASSEGTEDTQYF. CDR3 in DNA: TGTGCCAGCAGCGAGGGGACGGAAGATACGCAGTATTTT.

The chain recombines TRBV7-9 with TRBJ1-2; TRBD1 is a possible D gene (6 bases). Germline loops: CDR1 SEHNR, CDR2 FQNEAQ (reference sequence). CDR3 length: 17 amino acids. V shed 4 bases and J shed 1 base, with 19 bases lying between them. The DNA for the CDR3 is TGTGCCAGCAGCTCAAGAACCCAGGGGTTCTTTAACTATGGCTACACCTTC. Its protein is CASSSRTQGFFNYGYTF. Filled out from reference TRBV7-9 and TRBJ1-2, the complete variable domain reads DTGVSQNPRHKITKRGQNVTFRCDPISEHNRLYWYRQTLGQGPEFLTYFQNEAQLEKSRLLSDRFSAERPKGSFSTLEIQRTEQGDSAMYLCASSSRTQGFFNYGYTFGSGTRLTVV.

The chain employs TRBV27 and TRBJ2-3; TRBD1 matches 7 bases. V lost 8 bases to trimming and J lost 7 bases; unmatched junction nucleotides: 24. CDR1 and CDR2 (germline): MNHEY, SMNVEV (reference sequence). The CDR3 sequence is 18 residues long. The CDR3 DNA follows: TGTGCCAGCTCTTACGCCCTCATGACAGGGAATGTTCTAAATACGCAGTATTTT. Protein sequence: CASSYALMTGNVLNTQYF.

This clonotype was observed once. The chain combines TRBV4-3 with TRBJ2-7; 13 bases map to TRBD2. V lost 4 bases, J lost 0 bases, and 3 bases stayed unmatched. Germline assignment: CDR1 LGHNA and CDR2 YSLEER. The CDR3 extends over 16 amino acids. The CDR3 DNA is TGCGCCAGCAGCCCTCGACTAGCGGGAGGCTCCTACGAGCAGTACTTC. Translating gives CASSPRLAGGSYEQYF.

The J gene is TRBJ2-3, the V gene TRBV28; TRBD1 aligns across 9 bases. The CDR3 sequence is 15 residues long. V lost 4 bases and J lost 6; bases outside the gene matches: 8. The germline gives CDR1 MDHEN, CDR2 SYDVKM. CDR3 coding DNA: TGTGCCAGCAGTTCCGGGACAGGGATTTTCGATACGCAGTATTTT. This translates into CASSSGTGIFDTQYF.

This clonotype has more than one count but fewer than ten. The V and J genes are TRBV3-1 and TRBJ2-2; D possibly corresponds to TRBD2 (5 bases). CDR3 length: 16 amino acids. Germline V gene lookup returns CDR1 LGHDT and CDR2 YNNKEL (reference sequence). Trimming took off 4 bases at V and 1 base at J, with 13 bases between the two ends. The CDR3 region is CASSPNGILNTGELFF. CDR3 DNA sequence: TGTGCCAGCAGCCCTAACGGGATCTTGAACACCGGGGAGCTGTTTTTT.

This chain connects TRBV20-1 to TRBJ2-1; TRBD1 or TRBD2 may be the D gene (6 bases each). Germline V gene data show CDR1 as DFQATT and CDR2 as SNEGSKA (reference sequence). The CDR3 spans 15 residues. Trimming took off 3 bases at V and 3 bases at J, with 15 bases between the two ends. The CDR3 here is CSASDVRGHYNEQFF. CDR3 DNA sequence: TGCAGTGCTAGTGATGTGCGGGGACACTACAATGAGCAGTTCTTC.

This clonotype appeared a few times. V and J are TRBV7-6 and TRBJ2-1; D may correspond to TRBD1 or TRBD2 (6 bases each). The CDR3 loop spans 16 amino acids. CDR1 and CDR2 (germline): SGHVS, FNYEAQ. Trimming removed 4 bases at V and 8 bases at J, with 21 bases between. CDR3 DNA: TGTGCCAGCAGCTCACTCAGAGGGGGGAATTACGATGAGCAGTTCTTC. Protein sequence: CASSSLRGGNYDEQFF.

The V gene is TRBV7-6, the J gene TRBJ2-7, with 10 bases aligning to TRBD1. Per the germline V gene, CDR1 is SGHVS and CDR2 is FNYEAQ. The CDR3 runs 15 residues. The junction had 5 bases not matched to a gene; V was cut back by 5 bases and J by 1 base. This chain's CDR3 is CASSRDRGRSYEQYF. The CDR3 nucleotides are TGTGCCAGCAGCCGCGACAGGGGGCGTTCCTACGAGCAGTACTTC.

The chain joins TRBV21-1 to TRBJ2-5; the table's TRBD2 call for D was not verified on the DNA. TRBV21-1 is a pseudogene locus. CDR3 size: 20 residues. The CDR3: CASSERIGLAGGPSRETQYF. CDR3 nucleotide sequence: TGTGCCAGCAGCGAAAGAATAGGTCTAGCGGGGGGGCCTTCGAGGGAGACCCAGTACTTC.